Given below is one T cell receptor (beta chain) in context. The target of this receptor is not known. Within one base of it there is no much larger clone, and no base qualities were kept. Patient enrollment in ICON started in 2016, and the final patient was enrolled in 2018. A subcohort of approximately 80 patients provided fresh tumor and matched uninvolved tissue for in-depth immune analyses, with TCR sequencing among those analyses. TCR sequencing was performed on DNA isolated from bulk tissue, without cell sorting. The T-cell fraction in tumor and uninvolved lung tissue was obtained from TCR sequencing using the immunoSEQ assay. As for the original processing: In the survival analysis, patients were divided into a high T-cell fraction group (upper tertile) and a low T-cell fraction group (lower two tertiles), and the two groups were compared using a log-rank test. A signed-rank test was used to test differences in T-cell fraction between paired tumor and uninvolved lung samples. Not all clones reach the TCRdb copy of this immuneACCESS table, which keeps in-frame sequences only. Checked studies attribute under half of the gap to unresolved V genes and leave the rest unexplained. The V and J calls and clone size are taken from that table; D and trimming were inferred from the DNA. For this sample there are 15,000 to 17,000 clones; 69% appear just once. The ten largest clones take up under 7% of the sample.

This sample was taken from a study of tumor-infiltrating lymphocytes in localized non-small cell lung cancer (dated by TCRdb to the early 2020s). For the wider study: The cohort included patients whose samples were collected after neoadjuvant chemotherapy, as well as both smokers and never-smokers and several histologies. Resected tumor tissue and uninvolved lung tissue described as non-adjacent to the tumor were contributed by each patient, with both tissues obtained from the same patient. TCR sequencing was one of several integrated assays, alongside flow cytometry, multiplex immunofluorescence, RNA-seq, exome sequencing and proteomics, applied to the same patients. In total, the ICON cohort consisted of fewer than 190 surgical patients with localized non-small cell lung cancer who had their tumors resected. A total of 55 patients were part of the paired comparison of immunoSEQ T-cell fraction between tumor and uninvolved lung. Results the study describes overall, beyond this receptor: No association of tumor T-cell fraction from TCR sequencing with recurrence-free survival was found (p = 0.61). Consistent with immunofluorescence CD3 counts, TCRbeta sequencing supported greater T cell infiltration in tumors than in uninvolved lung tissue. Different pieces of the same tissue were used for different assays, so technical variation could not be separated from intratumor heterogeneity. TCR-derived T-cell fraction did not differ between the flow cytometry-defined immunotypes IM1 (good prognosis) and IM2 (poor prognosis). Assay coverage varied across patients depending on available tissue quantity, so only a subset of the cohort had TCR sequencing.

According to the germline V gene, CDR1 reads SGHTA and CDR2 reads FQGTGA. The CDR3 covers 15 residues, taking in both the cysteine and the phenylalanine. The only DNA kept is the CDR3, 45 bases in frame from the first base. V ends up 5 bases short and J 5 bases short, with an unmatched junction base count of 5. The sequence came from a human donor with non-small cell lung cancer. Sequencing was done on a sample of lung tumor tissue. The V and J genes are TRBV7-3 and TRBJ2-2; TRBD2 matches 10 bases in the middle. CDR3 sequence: CASSAGLATTGELFF. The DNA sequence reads TGTGCCAGCAGCGCGGGACTAGCGACGACCGGGGAGCTGTTTTTT.